The T cell receptor beta chain described here comes from a study of blood T cell repertoires in COVID-19. As for the study in general: Acute and convalescent COVID-19 samples came from the United States, Italy and Spain.

The CDR3 contains 14 residues. Germline V gene data show CDR1 as SNHLY and CDR2 as FYNNEI. V lost 11 bases and J lost 1; bases outside the gene matches: 11. A Seattle source enrolled patients during active infection and followed them longitudinally. Repertoires were generated with immunoSEQ multiplex PCR, while TCRdb's copy carries only in-frame clones and drops some. The data hold about 500,000 clones, with 85% to 90% observed a single time. This receptor was obtained from a man between 18 and 29 years old with COVID-19, enrolled during active disease. The chain recombines TRBV2 with TRBJ2-7; 7 bases agree with TRBD1. Input material: peripheral blood. CDR3 in DNA: TGTGCCTGTTCTACGGGACAGATTTCCTACGAGCAGTACTTC. This gives the protein CACSTGQISYEQYF.